The source of this TCR beta chain is a study of Ad26.COV2.S vaccination and SARS-CoV-2 variants. The study's findings and limits: Non-spike TCR breadth showed similarity between vaccine and placebo recipients.

CDR3 size: 14 residues. The V end lost 3 bases, the J end lost 8 bases, and 16 bases lay between the germline ends. The germline V gene has CDR1 SEHNR and CDR2 FQNEAQ (reference sequence). Notes on this clone: Antigen: not known.

Clones were sequenced by immunoSEQ multiplex PCR, and TCRdb holds only the in-frame ones, with some missing. The sample lists under 150,000 clones; about nine tenths were seen once. This receptor was identified in a human donor who had recovered from COVID-19. The source material was peripheral blood, sampled after recovery from COVID-19. The V and J genes are TRBV7-9 and TRBJ1-2; D remains ambiguous. The CDR3: CASSFPPPVSGYTF. The DNA of the CDR3 is TGTGCCAGCAGCTTTCCCCCGCCCGTCTCGGGCTACACCTTC.